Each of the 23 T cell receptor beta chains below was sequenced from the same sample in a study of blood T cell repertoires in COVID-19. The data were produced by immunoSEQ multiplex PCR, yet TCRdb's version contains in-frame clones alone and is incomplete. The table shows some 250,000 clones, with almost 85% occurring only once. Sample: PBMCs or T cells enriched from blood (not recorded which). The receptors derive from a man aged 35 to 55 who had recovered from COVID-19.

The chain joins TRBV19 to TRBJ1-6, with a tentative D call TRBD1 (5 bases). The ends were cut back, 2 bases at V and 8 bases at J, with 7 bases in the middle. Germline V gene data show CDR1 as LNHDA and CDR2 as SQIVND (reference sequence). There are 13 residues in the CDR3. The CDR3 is CASSIPGDSPLHF. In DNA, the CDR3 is TGTGCCAGTAGTATACCGGGGGATTCACCCCTCCACTTT. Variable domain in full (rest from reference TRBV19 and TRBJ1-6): DGGITQSPKYLFRKEGQNVTLSCEQNLNHDAMYWYRQDPGQGLRLIYYSQIVNDFQKGDIAEGYSVSREKKESFPLTVTSAQKNPTAFYLCASSIPGDSPLHFGNGTRLTVT.

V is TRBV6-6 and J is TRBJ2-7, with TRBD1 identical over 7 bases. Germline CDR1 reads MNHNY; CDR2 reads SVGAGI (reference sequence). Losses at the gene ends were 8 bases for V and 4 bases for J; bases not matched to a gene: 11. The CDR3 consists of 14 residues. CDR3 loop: CASGPGTVLYEQYF. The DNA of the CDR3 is TGTGCCAGCGGCCCCGGGACAGTGCTATACGAGCAGTACTTC.

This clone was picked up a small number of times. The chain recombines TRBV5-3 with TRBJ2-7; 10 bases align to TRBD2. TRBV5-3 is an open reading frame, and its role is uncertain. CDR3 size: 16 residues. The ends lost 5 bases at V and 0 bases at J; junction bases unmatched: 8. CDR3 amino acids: CARRLSLAGSSYEQYF. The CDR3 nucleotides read TGTGCCAGAAGATTGTCACTAGCGGGGAGCTCCTACGAGCAGTACTTC.

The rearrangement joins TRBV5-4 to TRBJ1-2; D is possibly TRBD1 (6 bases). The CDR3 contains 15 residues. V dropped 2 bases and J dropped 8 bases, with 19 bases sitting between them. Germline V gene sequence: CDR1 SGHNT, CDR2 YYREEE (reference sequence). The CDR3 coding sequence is TGTGCCAGCAGCTTATCCTCCCAGGGGTGGAGGGGCTACACCTTC. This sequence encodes CASSLSSQGWRGYTF.

DNA for the CDR3: TGTGCCAGCAGTTTATGGGAGGGGTTGAATTCACCCCTCCACTTT. Translation: CASSLWEGLNSPLHF. The J gene is TRBJ1-6, the V gene TRBV27; D is possibly TRBD1 (5 bases). The CDR3 contains 15 residues. Per the germline V gene, CDR1 is MNHEY and CDR2 is SMNVEV (reference sequence). The V end lost 1 base, the J end lost 7 bases, and 11 bases lay between the germline ends.

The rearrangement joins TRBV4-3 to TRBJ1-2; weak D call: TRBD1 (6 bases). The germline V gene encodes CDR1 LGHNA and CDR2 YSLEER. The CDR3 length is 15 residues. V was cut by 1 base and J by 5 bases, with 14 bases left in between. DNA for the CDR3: TGCGCCAGCAGCCAAGCTAGACAGGTTCGGTATGGCTACACCTTC. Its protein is CASSQARQVRYGYTF.

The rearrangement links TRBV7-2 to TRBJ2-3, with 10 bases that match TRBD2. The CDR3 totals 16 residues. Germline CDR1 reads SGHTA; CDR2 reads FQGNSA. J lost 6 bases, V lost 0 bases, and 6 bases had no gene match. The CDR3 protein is CASSLAASGGGDTQYF. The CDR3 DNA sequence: TGTGCCAGCAGCTTAGCTGCTAGCGGGGGCGGGGATACGCAGTATTTT.

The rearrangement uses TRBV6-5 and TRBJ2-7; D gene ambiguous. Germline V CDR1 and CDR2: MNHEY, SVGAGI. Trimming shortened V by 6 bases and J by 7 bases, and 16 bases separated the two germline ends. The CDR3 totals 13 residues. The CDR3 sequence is CASSPHGSREQYF. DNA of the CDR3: TGTGCCAGCAGCCCACACGGGTCAAGGGAGCAGTACTTC.

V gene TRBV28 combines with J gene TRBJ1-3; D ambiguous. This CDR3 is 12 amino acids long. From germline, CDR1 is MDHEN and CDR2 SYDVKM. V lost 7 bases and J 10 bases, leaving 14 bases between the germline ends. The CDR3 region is CASMGVDLTIYF. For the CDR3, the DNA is TGTGCCAGCATGGGAGTCGATTTAACCATATATTTT.

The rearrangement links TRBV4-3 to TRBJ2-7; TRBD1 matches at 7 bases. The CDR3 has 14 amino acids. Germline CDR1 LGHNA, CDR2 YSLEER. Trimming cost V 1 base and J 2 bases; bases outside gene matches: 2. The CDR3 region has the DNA TGCGCCAGCAGCCAAGTTCAGGGGGCCTACGAGCAGTACTTC. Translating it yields CASSQVQGAYEQYF.

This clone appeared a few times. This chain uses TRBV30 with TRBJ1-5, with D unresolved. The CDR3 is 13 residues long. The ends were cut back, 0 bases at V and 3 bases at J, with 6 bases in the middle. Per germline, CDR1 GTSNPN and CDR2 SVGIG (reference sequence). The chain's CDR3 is CAWSVQSNQPQHF. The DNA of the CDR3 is TGTGCCTGGAGTGTGCAGTCCAATCAGCCCCAGCATTTT.

This chain's CDR3 is CASSFQGNSGANVLTF. The CDR3 nucleotides are TGTGCCAGCAGCTTTCAGGGGAACTCTGGGGCCAACGTCCTGACTTTC. The genes are TRBV5-6 and TRBJ2-6; TRBD1 is a possible D gene (6 bases). V lost 2 bases to trimming and J lost 0 bases, with 9 bases between them. Germline V lookup: CDR1 SGHDT, CDR2 YYEEEE. The CDR3 is made up of 16 amino acids.

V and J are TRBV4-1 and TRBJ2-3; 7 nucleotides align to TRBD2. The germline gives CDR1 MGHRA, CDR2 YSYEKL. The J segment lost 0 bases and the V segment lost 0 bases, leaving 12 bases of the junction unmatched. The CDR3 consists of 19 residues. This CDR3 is CASSQEATGGASSTDTQYF. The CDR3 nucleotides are TGCGCCAGCAGCCAAGAGGCGACGGGGGGAGCTTCTAGCACAGATACGCAGTATTTT.

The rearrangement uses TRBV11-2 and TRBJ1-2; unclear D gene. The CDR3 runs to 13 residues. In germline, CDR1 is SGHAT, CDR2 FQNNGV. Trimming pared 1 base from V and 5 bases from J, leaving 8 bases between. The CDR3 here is CASSLVPEYGYTF. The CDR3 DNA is TGTGCCAGCAGCTTAGTTCCTGAGTATGGCTACACCTTC.

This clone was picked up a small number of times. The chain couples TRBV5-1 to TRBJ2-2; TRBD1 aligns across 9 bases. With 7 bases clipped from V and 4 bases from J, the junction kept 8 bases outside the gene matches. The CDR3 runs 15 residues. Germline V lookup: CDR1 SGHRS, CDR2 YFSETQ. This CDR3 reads CASAGQGMGTGELFF. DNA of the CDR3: TGCGCCAGCGCTGGACAGGGGATGGGCACCGGGGAGCTGTTTTTT.

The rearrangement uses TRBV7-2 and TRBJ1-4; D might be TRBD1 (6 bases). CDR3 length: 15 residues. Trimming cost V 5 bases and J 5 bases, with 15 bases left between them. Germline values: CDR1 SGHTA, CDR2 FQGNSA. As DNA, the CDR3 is TGTGCCAGCAGCCCCTCGGGGGGGCCCAATGAAAAACTGTTTTTT. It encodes CASSPSGGPNEKLFF.

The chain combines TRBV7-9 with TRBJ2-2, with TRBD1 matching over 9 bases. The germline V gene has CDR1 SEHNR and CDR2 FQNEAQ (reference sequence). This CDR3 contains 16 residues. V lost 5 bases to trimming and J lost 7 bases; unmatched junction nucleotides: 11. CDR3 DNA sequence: TGTGCCAGCAGCCCCGGGACAGGGAGAGGTCACGGGGAGCTGTTTTTT. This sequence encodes CASSPGTGRGHGELFF.

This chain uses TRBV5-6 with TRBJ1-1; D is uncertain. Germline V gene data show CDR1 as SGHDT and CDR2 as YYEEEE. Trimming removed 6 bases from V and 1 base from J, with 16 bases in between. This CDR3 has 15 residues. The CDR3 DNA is TGTGCCAGCACCCTATTAGATCGGAGGAACACTGAAGCTTTCTTT. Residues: CASTLLDRRNTEAFF.

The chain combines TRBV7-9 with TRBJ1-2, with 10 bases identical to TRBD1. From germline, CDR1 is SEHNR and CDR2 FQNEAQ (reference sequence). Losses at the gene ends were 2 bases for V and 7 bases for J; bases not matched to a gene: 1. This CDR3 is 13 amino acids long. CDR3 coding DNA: TGTGCCAGCAGCTTACGGACAGGGGGTGGCTACACCTTC. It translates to CASSLRTGGGYTF.

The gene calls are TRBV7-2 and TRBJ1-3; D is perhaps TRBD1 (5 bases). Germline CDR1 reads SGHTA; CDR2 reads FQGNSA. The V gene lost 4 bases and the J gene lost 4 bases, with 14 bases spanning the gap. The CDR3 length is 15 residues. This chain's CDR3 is CASSSEGTGGNTIYF. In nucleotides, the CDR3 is TGTGCCAGCAGCTCGGAGGGGACCGGGGGAAACACCATATATTTT.

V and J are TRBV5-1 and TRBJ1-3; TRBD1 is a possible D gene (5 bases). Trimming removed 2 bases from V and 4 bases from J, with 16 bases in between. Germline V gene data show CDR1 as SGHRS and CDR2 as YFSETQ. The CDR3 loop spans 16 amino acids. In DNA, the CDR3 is TGCGCCAGCAGCTTACAGGCGTCCTCTGGGGGAAACACCATATATTTT. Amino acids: CASSLQASSGGNTIYF.

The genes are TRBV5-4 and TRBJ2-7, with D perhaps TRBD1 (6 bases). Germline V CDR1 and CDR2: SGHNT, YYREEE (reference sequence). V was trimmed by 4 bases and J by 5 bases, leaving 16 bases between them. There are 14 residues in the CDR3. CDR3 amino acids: CASSRRGSPDEQYF. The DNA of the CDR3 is TGTGCCAGCAGCAGAAGGGGGTCCCCCGACGAGCAGTACTTC.

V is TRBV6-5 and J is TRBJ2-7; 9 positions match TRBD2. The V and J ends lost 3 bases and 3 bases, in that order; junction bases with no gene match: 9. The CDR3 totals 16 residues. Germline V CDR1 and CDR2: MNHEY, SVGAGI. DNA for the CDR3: TGTGCCAGCAGTTATGGGCTAGCGGGGACCTACTACGAGCAGTACTTC. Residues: CASSYGLAGTYYEQYF.